These 2 T cell receptor beta chains originate from one sample sequenced in a study of T-cell memory formation after mild COVID-19. Each CDR3 protein is one row after TCRdb ran MiXCR on the 5' RACE reads. The sample yields 400,000 or so distinct CDR3 sequences, 15% to 20% seen once. The source material was PBMCs or a T cell subset sorted from them (not recorded which). The receptors derive from an adult woman who had mild COVID-19 (a few samples of this study predate the infection). Cell type and time point are not known.

This clonotype was detected only a few times. The rearrangement joins TRBV11-2 to TRBJ2-2, with D perhaps matching TRBD1 or TRBD2 (5 bases each). The V end was cut by 6 bases, the J end by 3 bases, with 14 bases between. The CDR3 covers 15 residues. Germline-derived CDR1 and CDR2 are SGHAT and FQNNGV. CDR3 sequence: CASSLSGTYTGELFF. Here the CDR3 DNA reads TGTGCCAGCAGTCTATCCGGGACCTACACCGGGGAGCTGTTTTTT.

The chain recombines TRBV20-1 with TRBJ1-1; tentatively, D is TRBD1 (5 bases). The CDR3 extends over 13 amino acids. The V and J ends lost 0 bases and 1 base respectively, with 6 bases between them. In germline, CDR1 is DFQATT, CDR2 SNEGSKA (reference sequence). CDR3 bases: TGCAGTGCTAGAGACAGGGAGAACACTGAAGCTTTCTTT. Translation gives CSARDRENTEAFF.